The 27 T cell receptor beta chains reported below all come from one sample, sequenced in a study of shared clonotypes between healthy human individuals. Some clones are missing from TCRdb's copy, which holds only in-frame ones; the method was immunoSEQ multiplex PCR. The sample records 1.4 million to 1.5 million clones, about 96% being singletons. The sample comprised naive CD4+ T cells sorted from blood. Subset given: CD45RA+ positively selected. The receptors were gathered from a man aged 25-45 years in good health.

The gene calls are TRBV11-2 and TRBJ2-1, with D possibly called TRBD1 or TRBD2 (6 bases each). Between the trimmed V and J ends, which lost 1 base and 5 bases, there was a span of 12 bases. Germline CDR1 SGHAT, CDR2 FQNNGV. This CDR3 has 15 amino acids. The CDR3 region is CASSLVAGGNNEQFF. For the CDR3, the DNA is TGTGCCAGCAGCTTAGTCGCCGGGGGCAACAATGAGCAGTTCTTC.

This chain connects TRBV7-2 to TRBJ1-1; TRBD1 matches 7 bases. Trimming removed 2 bases from V and 4 bases from J; junction bases left unmatched: 7. Germline V gives CDR1 SGHTA, CDR2 FQGNSA. CDR3 length: 15 amino acids. This CDR3 is CASSLKGAETTEAFF. The CDR3 nucleotides are TGTGCCAGCAGCTTAAAGGGGGCAGAGACCACTGAAGCTTTCTTT.

Notes on this clone: The junction and the germline gene differ at one end; a read error may be behind it. Other nucleotide sequences from this sample produce the same CDR3. The chain combines TRBV29-1 with TRBJ1-4, with TRBD1 matching 9 bases. CDR1 is SQVTM and CDR2 is ANQGSEA in the germline V gene. This CDR3 has 14 residues. This CDR3 is CSVEDTGGDEKLFF. The CDR3 coding sequence is TGCAGCGTGGAAGATACAGGGGGCGATGAAAAACTGTTTTTT.

V gene TRBV19 combines with J gene TRBJ1-2; D is possibly TRBD1 (5 bases). The CDR3 is made up of 15 amino acids. Trimming took off 5 bases at V and 6 bases at J, with 19 bases between the two ends. CDR1 LNHDA and CDR2 SQIVND come from the germline V gene (reference sequence). The CDR3 DNA reads as TGTGCCAGTAGTCTCCTGGGGGATACTGGGAATGGCTACACCTTC. Its translation: CASSLLGDTGNGYTF.

The CDR3 nucleotides are TGTGCCAGCTCACTCACAGGGATAGAAGCTTTCTTT. Translated, it gives CASSLTGIEAFF. The chain has TRBV18 and TRBJ1-1, with a weak D call TRBD1 (6 bases). The CDR3 covers 12 residues. V gave up 4 bases and J gave up 8 bases, with 11 bases separating them. Germline CDR1 KGHSH, CDR2 LQKENI.

The chain has TRBV5-1 and TRBJ2-5, with 11 bases lining up with TRBD1. J was trimmed by 5 bases and V by 5 bases; bases with no gene match: 5. CDR3 length: 14 residues. Germline-derived CDR1 and CDR2 are SGHRS and YFSETQ. The CDR3 coding sequence is TGCGCCAGCAGGCGGGACAGGGGGTGGGAGACCCAGTACTTC. Translation: CASRRDRGWETQYF.

The rearrangement joins TRBV28 to TRBJ2-5; perhaps TRBD2 as D (5 bases). The CDR3 consists of 12 residues. Trimming removed 9 bases from V and 4 bases from J, with 12 bases in between. The V gene's germline CDR1 is MDHEN and CDR2 SYDVKM. The DNA of the CDR3 is TGTGCCAGAAAGAGCCGGGGAGAGACCCAGTACTTC. Translated: CARKSRGETQYF.

The chain joins TRBV4-1 to TRBJ2-7, with 9 bases lining up with TRBD1. The CDR3 loop spans 15 amino acids. The V gene end was trimmed by 3 bases and the J gene end by 7 bases; junction bases not matched to a gene: 10. Looked up from germline, CDR1 is MGHRA and CDR2 is YSYEKL. This CDR3 reads CASSHVGTGSREQYF. The CDR3 DNA is TGCGCCAGCAGCCACGTTGGGACAGGGTCTCGGGAGCAGTACTTC.

This chain joins TRBV27 and TRBJ2-7, with D possibly TRBD2 on 6 matching bases. Germline CDR1 is MNHEY and CDR2 is SMNVEV (reference sequence). V shed 2 bases and J shed 2 bases, with 13 bases lying between them. The CDR3 consists of 15 residues. The CDR3 region is CASSLRLALTYEQYF. The DNA for the CDR3 is TGTGCCAGCAGTTTACGGCTAGCGCTTACCTACGAGCAGTACTTC.

This chain uses TRBV6-4 with TRBJ2-3; no clear D gene. The CDR3 is 14 residues long. With 3 bases removed from V and 1 base from J, the gap between germline ends came to 8 bases. CDR1 is MRHNA, CDR2 SNTAGT, per germline. CDR3 coding DNA: TGTGCCAGCAGTGATTCCCGCGGCACAGATACGCAGTATTTT. This sequence encodes CASSDSRGTDTQYF.

This clone is a singleton in its sample. The rearrangement joins TRBV23-1 to TRBJ2-2; tentative D call: TRBD1 (6 bases). TRBV23-1 is sorted into the ORF group, with uncertain function. Trimming left V 2 bases short and J 1 base short, with 14 bases between. The CDR3 has 17 amino acids. CDR3 loop: CASSQLQGRGNTGELFF. CDR3 nucleotide sequence: TGCGCCAGCAGTCAACTACAGGGTAGAGGGAACACCGGGGAGCTGTTTTTT.

This clone has a single count. The chain recombines TRBV9 with TRBJ2-3, with D perhaps given as TRBD1 or TRBD2 (5 bases each). With 0 bases removed from V and 3 bases from J, the gap between germline ends came to 11 bases. CDR3 length: 15 residues. Germline CDR1 reads SGDLS; CDR2 reads YYNGEE. The CDR3 bases are TGTGCCAGCAGCGTAGATGAGGGGAAGACAGATACGCAGTATTTT. Its translation is CASSVDEGKTDTQYF.

About this clone itself: The sample holds other DNA sequences that translate to the same CDR3. This chain connects TRBV9 to TRBJ2-1, with D uncertain. The V gene lost 1 base and the J gene lost 7 bases, with 3 bases spanning the gap. The V gene's germline CDR1 is SGDLS and CDR2 YYNGEE. CDR3 length equals 11 residues. CDR3: CASSVSNEQFF. CDR3 bases: TGTGCCAGCAGCGTATCAAATGAGCAGTTCTTC.

The chain combines TRBV5-1 with TRBJ2-7; TRBD2 aligns across 13 bases. The CDR3 contains 17 residues. Trimming removed 1 base from V and 3 bases from J; junction bases left unmatched: 7. Germline CDR1 SGHRS, CDR2 YFSETQ. The CDR3 region is CASSLRGTSGKNYEQYF. CDR3 nucleotide sequence: TGCGCCAGCAGCTTGCGGGGGACTAGCGGGAAGAACTACGAGCAGTACTTC.

This sequence joins TRBV7-6 and TRBJ2-1; D is unclear. Per the germline V gene, CDR1 is SGHVS and CDR2 is FNYEAQ. This CDR3 is 15 amino acids long. V was cut by 2 bases and J by 1 base, with 9 bases left in between. The CDR3 DNA reads TGTGCCAGCAGCTTAAGGTACCAGTCCTACAATGAGCAGTTCTTC. Protein sequence: CASSLRYQSYNEQFF. The full variable domain, in which reference TRBV7-6 and TRBJ2-1 provide the parts outside the CDR3, is GAGVSQSPRYKVTKRGQDVALRCDPISGHVSLYWYRQALGQGPEFLTYFNYEAQQDKSGLPNDRFSAERPEGSISTLTIQRTEQRDSAMYRCASSLRYQSYNEQFFGPGTRLTVL.

The chain joins TRBV7-9 to TRBJ2-7; 11 bases fit TRBD1. V shed 5 bases and J 4 bases; nucleotides not matched to a gene: 10. In germline, CDR1 is SEHNR, CDR2 FQNEAQ (reference sequence). The CDR3 has 16 residues. Written as DNA, the CDR3 is TGTGCCAGCAGCAATCGAGTCGGGACAGGGGGATACGAGCAGTACTTC. Its protein is CASSNRVGTGGYEQYF. Variable domain in full (rest from reference TRBV7-9 and TRBJ2-7): DTGVSQNPRHKITKRGQNVTFRCDPISEHNRLYWYRQTLGQGPEFLTYFQNEAQLEKSRLLSDRFSAERPKGSFSTLEIQRTEQGDSAMYLCASSNRVGTGGYEQYFGPGTRLTVT.

V is TRBV5-5 and J is TRBJ2-5; weak D call: TRBD2 (5 bases). Germline values: CDR1 SGHKS, CDR2 YYEKEE (reference sequence). V lost 4 bases and J 3 bases, leaving 10 bases between the germline ends. The CDR3 consists of 13 residues. CDR3 bases: TGTGCCAGCAGCAGAGGGCCAGAAGAGACCCAGTACTTC. Protein: CASSRGPEETQYF.

The CDR3 loop reads CASSFRVFEQFF. The CDR3 DNA is TGTGCCAGCAGCTTCAGGGTATTTGAGCAGTTCTTC. The gene calls are TRBV7-2 and TRBJ2-1, with D perhaps TRBD1 (5 bases). The CDR3 length is 12 residues. Trimming took 3 bases from V and 9 from J, leaving 9 bases between them. CDR1 is SGHTA, CDR2 FQGNSA, per germline.

The rearrangement links TRBV7-3 to TRBJ2-2; TRBD2 aligns across 8 bases. Germline loops: CDR1 SGHTA, CDR2 FQGTGA. The CDR3 has 15 amino acids. Trimming at V came to 3 bases and at J to 5 bases, leaving 5 bases not matched to a gene. This CDR3 reads CASSLVGTRTGELFF. CDR3 bases: TGTGCCAGCAGCTTGGTTGGGACTAGGACCGGGGAGCTGTTTTTT. The full variable domain, completed using reference TRBV7-3 and TRBJ2-2, is GAGVSQTPSNKVTEKGKYVELRCDPISGHTALYWYRQSLGQGPEFLIYFQGTGAADDSGLPNDRFFAVRPEGSVSTLKIQRTERGDSAVYLCASSLVGTRTGELFFGEGSRLTVL.

The chain has TRBV11-3 and TRBJ2-5; D perhaps matches TRBD1 (5 bases). The ends were cut back, 5 bases at V and 4 bases at J, with 14 bases in the middle. CDR3 size: 14 residues. The germline V gene has CDR1 SGHNT and CDR2 YENEEA. CDR3: CASSPLPGSETQYF. CDR3 bases: TGTGCCAGCAGCCCCCTGCCAGGGTCAGAGACCCAGTACTTC.

The chain employs TRBV19 and TRBJ2-3; 7 positions agree with TRBD1. The CDR3 spans 15 residues. With V trimmed by 5 bases and J by 6 bases, 11 bases remained unmatched. From germline, CDR1 is LNHDA and CDR2 SQIVND (reference sequence). CDR3 residues: CASSFSTGQSDTQYF. DNA for the CDR3: TGTGCCAGTAGTTTTTCGACAGGGCAATCGGATACGCAGTATTTT.

J is TRBJ2-3 and V is TRBV29-1; D remains unclear. Germline CDR1 reads SQVTM; CDR2 reads ANQGSEA. The germline V and J ends were trimmed by 3 bases and 2 bases, with 9 bases remaining between them. CDR3 length: 13 residues. The CDR3 sequence: CSVEASPTDTQYF. The CDR3 region has the DNA TGCAGCGTTGAGGCCAGCCCCACAGATACGCAGTATTTT.

The chain is built from TRBV9 and TRBJ2-1; 9 nucleotides align to TRBD2. Germline V CDR1 and CDR2: SGDLS, YYNGEE. The length of the CDR3 is 14 residues. J gave up 15 bases and V 4 bases, and 14 bases lay outside the gene matches. The CDR3 DNA reads as TGTGCCAGCAGCCAGGACTCGAGTAGCGGGAGACCGTTCTTC. Protein sequence: CASSQDSSSGRPFF.

The V call is TRBV7-8, the J call TRBJ2-1; TRBD2 agrees at 9 bases. With V trimmed by 3 bases and J by 8 bases, 8 bases remained unmatched. This CDR3 comprises 15 residues. Germline V lookup: CDR1 SGHVS, CDR2 FQNEAQ. CDR3 sequence reads: CASSLRREGPDEQFF. Written as DNA, the CDR3 is TGTGCCAGCAGCTTGAGGCGGGAGGGCCCGGATGAGCAGTTCTTC.

This sequence joins TRBV7-6 and TRBJ1-5; the D gene is possibly TRBD1 (6 bases). Deletions cut 5 bases from V and 4 bases from J, with 15 bases between. The CDR3 spans 15 residues. Germline lookup yields CDR1 SGHVS and CDR2 FNYEAQ. The CDR3 nucleotides are TGTGCCAGCAGCCTGGGGGGCAGGAGTAATCAGCCCCAGCATTTT. Protein product: CASSLGGRSNQPQHF.

The rearrangement joins TRBV2 to TRBJ2-4; D is unresolved. This CDR3 has 15 residues. CDR1 is SNHLY and CDR2 is FYNNEI in the germline V gene. V was shortened by 4 bases and J by 0 bases, with 10 bases between the two germline ends. The CDR3 coding sequence is TGTGCCAGCAGTGTCCCGGATTTAGCCAAAAACATTCAGTACTTC. Its protein is CASSVPDLAKNIQYF.

This sequence joins TRBV30 and TRBJ1-5; D might be TRBD1 (5 bases). CDR3 length equals 13 residues. CDR1 is GTSNPN and CDR2 is SVGIG in the germline V gene (reference sequence). Trimming took off 2 bases at V and 6 bases at J, with 11 bases between the two ends. CDR3 DNA sequence: TGTGCCTGGAGTTCCGGGACCAGTCAGCCCCAGCATTTT. Encoded protein: CAWSSGTSQPQHF.